This section outlines one TCR beta chain sequence together with its context. The entry originates in a study of neoadjuvant anti-PD-1 for oral cavity cancer. TCRdb's table, derived via immunoSEQ multiplex PCR, lists solely in-frame clones and lacks some. Of about 14,000 clones listed, roughly four fifths were seen once; the top ten hold around 2.4%. Time point in this sample: after neoadjuvant nivolumab, at surgical resection. The specimen comprised PBMCs, sampled after nivolumab (anti-PD-1) treatment. This receptor was identified in a person between 40 and 85 years old with oral cavity squamous cell carcinoma.

The CDR3 here is CASSHRDRGDQPQHF. The CDR3 nucleotides read TGTGCCAGCAGCCACCGGGACAGGGGTGATCAGCCCCAGCATTTT. The chain employs TRBV7-6 and TRBJ1-5; the match to TRBD1 covers 10 bases. V gave up 5 bases and J gave up 5 bases; unmatched junction bases: 6. The CDR3 length is 15 residues. The germline CDR1 and CDR2 sequences are SGHVS and FNYEAQ.